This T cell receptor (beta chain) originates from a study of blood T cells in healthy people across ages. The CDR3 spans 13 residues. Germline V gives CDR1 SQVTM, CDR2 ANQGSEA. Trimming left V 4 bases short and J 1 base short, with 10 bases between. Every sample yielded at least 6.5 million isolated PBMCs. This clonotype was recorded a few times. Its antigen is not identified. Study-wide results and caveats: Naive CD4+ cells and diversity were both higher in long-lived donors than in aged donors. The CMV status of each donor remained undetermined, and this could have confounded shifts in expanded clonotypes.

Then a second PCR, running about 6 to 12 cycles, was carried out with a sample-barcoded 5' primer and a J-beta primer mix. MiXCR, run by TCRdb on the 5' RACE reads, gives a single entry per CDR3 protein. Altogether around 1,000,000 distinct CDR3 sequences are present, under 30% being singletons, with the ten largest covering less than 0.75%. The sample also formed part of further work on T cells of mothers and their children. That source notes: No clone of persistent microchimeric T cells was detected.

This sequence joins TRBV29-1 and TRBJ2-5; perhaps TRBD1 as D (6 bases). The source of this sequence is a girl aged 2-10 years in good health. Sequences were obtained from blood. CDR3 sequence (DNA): TGCAGCGTTGTCGGGACATTCCAAGAGACCCAGTACTTC. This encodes CSVVGTFQETQYF.